What follows are 17 T cell receptor beta chains derived from one specimen sequenced in a study of blood T cells in healthy people across ages. Primed by a sample-barcoded 5' primer and a J-beta primer mix, a second PCR proceeded for roughly 6 to 12 cycles. TCRdb reprocessed the 5' RACE reads with MiXCR, giving one entry per CDR3 protein. Of almost 1 million distinct CDR3 sequences listed, roughly 51% are singletons. The sequenced material came from blood. Receptors originate from a woman in her fifties or sixties in good health.

This clonotype has a handful of counts. The J gene is TRBJ2-3, the V gene TRBV20-1, with D possibly TRBD2 on 6 matching bases. The germline V gene has CDR1 DFQATT and CDR2 SNEGSKA (reference sequence). The CDR3 covers 14 residues. The V end was cut by 4 bases, the J end by 4 bases, with 15 bases between. CDR3 coding DNA: TGCAGTGCTACCGGGACTGGCAGGGCAGATACGCAGTATTTT. It encodes CSATGTGRADTQYF.

This clonotype came up a few times. The V gene is TRBV25-1, the J gene TRBJ2-7, with unresolved D. From germline, CDR1 is MGHDK and CDR2 SYGVNS. The CDR3 runs to 16 residues. Trimming took off 7 bases at V and 4 bases at J, with 23 bases between the two ends. The CDR3 loop is CASNDKKPLPRYEQYF. In nucleotides, the CDR3 is TGTGCCAGCAATGATAAGAAGCCCCTCCCGCGATACGAGCAGTACTTC.

This clonotype was seen only once. This sequence joins TRBV4-2 and TRBJ2-3, with TRBD1 identical over 7 bases. CDR3 length: 16 residues. Germline CDR1 reads LGHNA; CDR2 reads YNFKEQ. V trimming: 3 bases; J trimming: 0 bases; junction bases outside the gene matches: 6. The CDR3 is CASSHQRGPSTDTQYF. The CDR3 nucleotides are TGTGCCAGCAGCCACCAGAGGGGGCCTAGCACAGATACGCAGTATTTT.

The rearrangement joins TRBV14 to TRBJ1-6, with D unresolved. From germline, CDR1 is SGHDN and CDR2 FVKESK. Trimming stripped 5 bases from V and 4 bases from J, with 9 bases between. CDR3 length equals 14 residues. The CDR3: CASSIGNYNSPLHF. The CDR3 DNA reads as TGTGCCAGCAGCATCGGAAATTATAATTCACCCCTCCACTTT.

The DNA of the CDR3 is TGCGCCAGCAGCCAAAGATGGGGAGACAGGGGAAACGAGCAGTACTTC. This codes for CASSQRWGDRGNEQYF. The chain recombines TRBV4-3 with TRBJ2-5, with TRBD1 matching 8 bases. The better agreement between TRBJ2-7 and the DNA end casts doubt on the J call. The CDR3 has 16 amino acids. Germline assignment: CDR1 LGHNA and CDR2 YSLEER.

CDR3 sequence: CASSDRGRGEKLFF. CDR3 DNA sequence: TGTGCCAGCAGCGACAGGGGGCGCGGGGAAAAACTGTTTTTT. The rearrangement links TRBV7-2 to TRBJ1-4, with 10 bases matching TRBD1. V trimming: 5 bases; J trimming: 8 bases; junction bases outside the gene matches: 5. The CDR3 loop spans 14 amino acids. CDR1 SGHTA and CDR2 FQGNSA come from the germline V gene.

This chain connects TRBV28 to TRBJ2-7, with TRBD2 identical over 10 bases. The CDR3 runs to 15 residues. CDR1 and CDR2 from the germline V gene are MDHEN and SYDVKM. V lost 7 bases to trimming and J lost 2 bases; unmatched junction nucleotides: 8. The CDR3: CASKLTGTSAYEQYF. CDR3 DNA sequence: TGTGCCAGCAAACTCACCGGGACTAGCGCCTACGAGCAGTACTTC.

This clonotype was seen only a few times. This chain connects TRBV27 to TRBJ2-7, with TRBD2 identical over 10 bases. Germline trimming cut 4 bases from V and 0 bases from J; bases unmatched to any gene: 6. This CDR3 is 16 amino acids long. The germline gives CDR1 MNHEY, CDR2 SMNVEV (reference sequence). CDR3 coding DNA: TGTGCCAGCAGTTACCGGCGGACTAGCGGCTCCTACGAGCAGTACTTC. Its protein is CASSYRRTSGSYEQYF.

This chain connects TRBV7-2 to TRBJ2-7; 13 bases are a match to TRBD2. The CDR3 sequence is 15 residues long. CDR1 and CDR2 from the germline V gene are SGHTA and FQGNSA. With V trimmed by 5 bases and J by 5 bases, 6 bases remained unmatched. CDR3 coding DNA: TGTGCCAGCAGCCTCTCCGGGACTAGCGGGAACGAGCAGTACTTC. This gives the protein CASSLSGTSGNEQYF.

The chain employs TRBV27 and TRBJ1-4, with no clear D. V was pared by 11 bases and J by 6 bases, with 4 bases between. CDR1 MNHEY and CDR2 SMNVEV come from the germline V gene (reference sequence). This CDR3 region has 9 residues. CDR3 in amino acids: CASDEKLFF. The CDR3 DNA is TGTGCCTCGGATGAAAAACTGTTTTTT.

The CDR3 loop is CSAATGQGNYEQYF. CDR3 nucleotides: TGCAGCGCGGCGACGGGACAGGGCAACTACGAGCAGTACTTC. The V and J genes are TRBV29-1 and TRBJ2-7, with 9 positions matching TRBD1. J lost 3 bases, V lost 7 bases, and 10 bases had no gene match. The germline CDR1 and CDR2 sequences are SQVTM and ANQGSEA. The CDR3 is 14 residues long.

The chain recombines TRBV4-1 with TRBJ1-2, with D uncertain. Germline V gene data show CDR1 as MGHRA and CDR2 as YSYEKL. Trimming cost V 4 bases and J 0 bases, with 12 bases left between them. The CDR3 runs 15 residues. CDR3 protein: CASSPGRTANYGYTF. As DNA, the CDR3 is TGCGCCAGCAGCCCCGGACGAACGGCTAACTATGGCTACACCTTC.

The V gene is TRBV29-1, the J gene TRBJ1-1; D uncertain. Germline V gives CDR1 SQVTM, CDR2 ANQGSEA. This CDR3 has 13 amino acids. The CDR3 sequence is CSLQVSMNTEAFF. The CDR3 region has the DNA TGCAGTCTGCAGGTGTCTATGAACACTGAAGCTTTCTTT. Drawing the rest from reference TRBV29-1 and TRBJ1-1, the complete variable domain is SAVISQKPSRDICQRGTSLTIQCQVDSQVTMMFWYRQQPGQSLTLIATANQGSEATYESGFVIDKFPISRPNLTFSTLTVSNMSPEDSSIYLCSLQVSMNTEAFFGQGTRLTVV.

This chain connects TRBV9 to TRBJ2-7; D is ambiguous. Between the trimmed V and J ends, which lost 0 bases and 6 bases, there was a span of 7 bases. The CDR3 is 12 amino acids. Germline CDR1 and CDR2: SGDLS and YYNGEE. The CDR3 nucleotides read TGTGCCAGCAGCGTAGGGACGTCCGAGCAGTACTTC. Its protein product is CASSVGTSEQYF.

The genes are TRBV28 and TRBJ2-2; no clear D gene. With 9 bases removed from V and 3 bases from J, the gap between germline ends came to 11 bases. CDR1 MDHEN and CDR2 SYDVKM come from the germline V gene. The CDR3 runs 13 residues. This CDR3 is CASCPRDTGELFF. CDR3 nucleotides: TGTGCCAGTTGCCCACGGGACACCGGGGAGCTGTTTTTT.

This clonotype came up a few times. The chain has TRBV7-2 and TRBJ1-2; D remains unclear. Between the trimmed V and J ends, which lost 1 base and 3 bases, there was a span of 9 bases. Germline lookup yields CDR1 SGHTA and CDR2 FQGNSA. This CDR3 contains 14 residues. DNA of the CDR3: TGTGCCAGCAGCTTAGACATGGCGGACTATGGCTACACCTTC. This encodes CASSLDMADYGYTF.

This clonotype was counted between two and nine times. This chain uses TRBV20-1 with TRBJ2-5, with D maybe TRBD2 (5 bases). Germline CDR1 and CDR2: DFQATT and SNEGSKA (reference sequence). The length of the CDR3 is 10 residues. V lost 4 bases to trimming and J lost 11 bases, with 11 bases between them. In DNA form, the CDR3 reads TGCAGTGCTAAGGAGTGGGAGCAGTACTTC. It yields the protein CSAKEWEQYF.